This T cell receptor (beta chain) is drawn from a study of shared clonotypes between healthy human individuals. On this clone itself: Its target is not known.

All participating donors were Caucasian adults from Nashville, Tennessee. Trimming removed 1 base from V and 0 bases from J, with 9 bases in between. Germline V gene lookup returns CDR1 KGHSH and CDR2 LQKENI. This CDR3 region has 16 residues. Study-wide points: Several donors showed sharing of about 4.7% of naive CD4 clonotypes. Limitation of the genetic and exposure-history diversity represented came from the few donors.

Genomic DNA of every subset was divided equally among multiple immunoSEQ plates. The protocol was immunoSEQ multiplex PCR, while the TCRdb copy is restricted to in-frame clones and leaves out a portion. Of approximately 620,000 clones in the sample, roughly 97% were seen once. Sequenced input: naive CD4+ T cells sorted from blood. Subset indicated: CD45RA+ positively selected. This chain joins TRBV18 and TRBJ2-2; D might be TRBD1 or TRBD2, each matching 5 bases. The sequence was obtained from a woman between 25 and 40 years old in good health. This chain's CDR3 is CASSPLGTANTGELFF. In nucleotides, the CDR3 is TGTGCCAGCTCACCACTGGGGACGGCGAACACCGGGGAGCTGTTTTTT.